This record concerns one T cell receptor beta chain sequence. The read stops 3 residues short of the end of the CDR3; the missing end is completed from the germline J gene. This entry is derived from a study of T cells in women clearing cervical HPV infection. Looking at the study overall: Cases: HPV16-related CIN3 or worse on histology, 2 invasive cancers. Blood came at first lesion visit for cases, post-clearance for controls. For cases, blood was sampled a median approximately 150 days after lesion detection, interquartile range roughly 90 to 210 days.

Average input was 1200 ng genomic DNA for immunoSEQ TCR beta CDR3 amplification. The method was immunoSEQ multiplex PCR; TCRdb's version includes in-frame clones alone and lacks a portion of them. The specimen's table records 25,000 to 35,000 clones. Germline V gene data show CDR1 as MRHNA and CDR2 as SNTAGT. V was clipped by 5 bases and J by 8 bases; unmatched bases: 9. This CDR3 is built from 14 residues. Sequenced input: blood buffy coat. The chain carries TRBV6-4 and TRBJ2-1; 7 nucleotides align to TRBD2. The TCR originated in a woman between 18 and 69 years old with a cervical HPV16 infection that either progressed to CIN3+ or cleared (not recorded which). The sequenced part of the CDR3 DNA is TGTGCCAGCAGTCCAGGGACTACGTCGGATGAG. Translation: CASSPGTTSDE. From start to end, the CDR3 is CASSPGTTSDEQFF.